This TCR beta chain stems from a study of cytomegalovirus exposure and HLA in healthy donors. The PCR made use of 60 Vbeta and 13 Jbeta primers. Repertoires were generated with immunoSEQ multiplex PCR, while TCRdb's copy carries only in-frame clones and drops some. The profile shows about 120,000 clones, over 65% of them singletons. Germline CDR1 reads LNHDA; CDR2 reads SQIVND (reference sequence). The CDR3 loop spans 14 amino acids. J lost 4 bases, V lost 7 bases, and 8 bases had no gene match. The chain joins TRBV19 to TRBJ1-2; 8 nucleotides align to TRBD1. The clonotype comes from a woman aged 40 to 49 in good health and CMV-seropositive. The material sequenced was PBMCs. The CDR3 loop is CASNRGQVGYGYTF. The CDR3 region has the DNA TGTGCCAGTAATAGGGGACAGGTCGGCTATGGCTACACCTTC.